The rows below give T cell receptor beta chains drawn from one sample of a study of a mutant IDH1 vaccine in newly diagnosed glioma. Here immunoSEQ multiplex PCR was the method, and the copy in TCRdb shows in-frame clones only, minus some. The sample contains under 150,000 clones, roughly 77% of which appear only once. These receptors lack a known antigen. Sequenced material: PBMCs, taken from a glioma patient whose treatment included an IDH1 peptide vaccine. Receptor source: a man aged 35 to 55 with glioma. Each CDR3 is given with its conserved first and last residue. D genes are given only for firm matches. The listing skips clone size in some rows; elsewhere it reads once, few, many or a size class.

d_gene,v_gene,j_gene,abundance,CDR3aa,CDR3nt
TRBD1,TRBV6-5,TRBJ2-7,-,CASSPGGAGSYEQYF,TGTGCCAGCAGCCCAGGGGGCGCGGGCTCCTACGAGCAGTACTTC
-,TRBV5-6,TRBJ1-5,-,CASSLGHGSNQPQHF,TGTGCCAGCAGCTTAGGACACGGTAGCAATCAGCCCCAGCATTTT
TRBD2,TRBV4-1,TRBJ2-1,few,CASSYRETSGGLSSYNEQFF,TGCGCCAGCAGCTACCGAGAGACTAGCGGGGGCCTTAGCTCCTACAATGAGCAGTTCTTC
TRBD1,TRBV4-2,TRBJ1-2,-,CASSQGGQNAFHGYTF,TGTGCCAGCAGCCAAGGGGGACAGAACGCGTTTCATGGCTACACCTTC
-,TRBV4-2,TRBJ2-7,-,CASSQAGTKSYEQYF,TGTGCCAGCAGCCAAGCCGGGACAAAATCCTACGAGCAGTACTTC
-,TRBV2,TRBJ2-1,-,CARRQSSSYNEQFF,TGTGCCAGGAGACAGTCTAGCTCCTACAATGAGCAGTTCTTC
TRBD2,TRBV28,TRBJ2-7,-,CASSFAPGGRAYEQYF,TGTGCCAGCAGTTTTGCCCCCGGCGGGAGGGCCTACGAGCAGTACTTC
-,TRBV7-2,TRBJ1-2,-,CASSFRGRLGGYTF,TGTGCCAGCAGCTTTAGAGGGCGCCTAGGGGGCTACACCTTC
TRBD2,TRBV11-1,TRBJ2-5,-,CASRPLAGLQETQYF,TGTGCCAGCAGACCCCTAGCGGGGCTACAAGAGACCCAGTACTTC
-,TRBV7-9,TRBJ1-2,few,CASSPSIGWYTF,TGTGCCAGCAGCCCCTCAATAGGTTGGTACACCTTC
-,TRBV29-1,TRBJ2-5,-,CSVLSDSTQETQYF,TGCAGCGTCCTCTCCGACAGCACCCAAGAGACCCAGTACTTC
TRBD1,TRBV6-5,TRBJ1-5,-,CASSVDRLSNQPQHF,TGTGCCAGCAGTGTGGACAGGCTTAGCAATCAGCCCCAGCATTTT
-,TRBV30,TRBJ1-5,-,CAWSTGTNQPQHF,TGTGCCTGGAGTACAGGAACCAATCAGCCCCAGCATTTT
TRBD2,TRBV7-2,TRBJ2-7,-,CASSRKGPGLATEQYF,TGTGCCAGCAGCAGAAAAGGGCCGGGACTAGCGACCGAGCAGTACTTC
TRBD2,TRBV18,TRBJ2-7,-,CASSPRTSDISYEQYF,TGTGCCAGCTCACCCCGGACTAGCGACATATCCTACGAGCAGTACTTC
-,TRBV7-9,TRBJ1-6,-,CASSLAGDPWTLHF,TGTGCCAGCAGCTTAGCAGGGGACCCCTGGACCCTCCACTTT
TRBD2,TRBV18,TRBJ2-7,-,CASSPLPSGDYEQYF,TGTGCCAGCTCACCACTCCCTAGCGGGGACTACGAGCAGTACTTC
-,TRBV2,TRBJ2-6,-,CASTRTTGANVLTF,TGTGCCAGCACTAGGACGACCGGGGCCAACGTCCTGACTTTC
TRBD2,TRBV7-3,TRBJ2-1,-,CASSWAGGGNEQFF,TGTGCCAGCAGCTGGGCGGGAGGGGGAAATGAGCAGTTCTTC
TRBD1,TRBV5-4,TRBJ1-6,-,CAGTGGPGNSPLHF,TGTGCCGGGACAGGGGGGCCGGGGAATTCACCCCTCCACTTT
-,TRBV5-6,TRBJ2-2,-,CASSFAENTGELFF,TGTGCCAGCAGCTTCGCTGAGAACACCGGGGAGCTGTTTTTT
-,TRBV7-3,TRBJ2-2,-,CASSDRMGGELFF,TGTGCCAGCTCGGATCGGATGGGCGGGGAGCTGTTTTTT
-,TRBV6-5,TRBJ1-4,few,CASKAGGRNEKLFF,TGTGCCAGCAAGGCGGGGGGACGTAATGAAAAACTGTTTTTT
-,TRBV9,TRBJ2-3,-,CASSVLSRPTDTQYF,TGTGCCAGCAGCGTGCTATCTAGGCCCACAGATACGCAGTATTTT
-,TRBV2,TRBJ2-1,-,CASRPLIQASSEQFF,TGTGCCAGCAGGCCCTTAATCCAGGCATCCAGTGAGCAGTTCTTC